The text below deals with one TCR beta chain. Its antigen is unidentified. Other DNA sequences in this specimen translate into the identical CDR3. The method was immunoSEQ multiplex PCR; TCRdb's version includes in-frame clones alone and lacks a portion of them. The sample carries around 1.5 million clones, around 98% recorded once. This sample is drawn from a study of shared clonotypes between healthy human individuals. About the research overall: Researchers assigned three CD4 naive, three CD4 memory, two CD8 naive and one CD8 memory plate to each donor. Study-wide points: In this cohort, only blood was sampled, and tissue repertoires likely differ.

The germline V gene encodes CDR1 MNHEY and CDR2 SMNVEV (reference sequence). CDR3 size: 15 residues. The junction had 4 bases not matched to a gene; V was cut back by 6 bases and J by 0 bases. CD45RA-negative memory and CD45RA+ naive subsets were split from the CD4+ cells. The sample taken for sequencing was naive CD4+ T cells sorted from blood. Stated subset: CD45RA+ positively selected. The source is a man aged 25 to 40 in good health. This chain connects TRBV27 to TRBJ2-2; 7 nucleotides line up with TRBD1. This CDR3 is CASRTGTANTGELFF. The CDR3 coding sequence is TGTGCCAGCAGGACCGGGACAGCGAACACCGGGGAGCTGTTTTTT.